This T cell receptor beta chain was sequenced in a study of T cell repertoires in ileal Crohn's disease. Overall study results and limits: Mucosal expansions were suggested to be mainly CD8 T cells. Compared with non-smokers, active smokers at surgery showed more clonal expansions. Within the first postoperative year, endoscopy came at median approximately 6.7 months.

Worth noting for this clone: No antigen is known for it.

TCRdb's copy holds only in-frame clones and misses some; the assay was immunoSEQ multiplex PCR. The sample includes roughly 20,000 clones, approximately 72% of them seen just once. From germline, CDR1 is SGHNT and CDR2 YENEEA. V was trimmed by 1 base and J by 12 bases, leaving 13 bases between them. The CDR3 runs to 13 residues. As for time point: neoterminal ileum biopsy at postoperative endoscopy, about 6 months after surgery. Eligibility required adulthood, ileal or ileocolonic Crohn's disease and indicated ileocolonic resection. The clonotype comes from an adult with Crohn's disease. The sequencing sample was made of ileal tissue. The chain carries TRBV11-3 and TRBJ2-1, with D possibly being TRBD2 (5 bases). CDR3 nucleotide sequence: TGTGCCAGCAGCTTAGGTGGAGGTTTTGTGCAGTTCTTC. Protein sequence: CASSLGGGFVQFF. Complete variable domain (other parts from reference TRBV11-3 and TRBJ2-1): EAGVVQSPRYKIIEKKQPVAFWCNPISGHNTLYWYLQNLGQGPELLIRYENEEAVDDSQLPKDRFSAERLKGVDSTLKIQPAELGDSAVYLCASSLGGGFVQFFGPGTRLTVL.